This is a list of T cell receptor beta chains from one sample in a study of T cell responses to AZD1222 COVID-19 vaccine. Assay used: immunoSEQ multiplex PCR; TCRdb lists only in-frame clones, some missing. Of tens of thousands of clones detected, roughly 88% appear once; the ten largest clones hold about an eighth. The sample was peripheral blood, taken 28 days after the second AZD1222 dose. These receptors originate from an adult who received the AZD1222 COVID-19 vaccine. Each CDR3 is given with its conserved first and last residue. A D gene is named only where the DNA matches it firmly. The size entry is marked missing in some rows and otherwise reads once, few, many or a size class.

v_gene	j_gene	d_gene	abundance	CDR3aa	CDR3nt
TRBV5-6	TRBJ2-2	TRBD2	-	CASSSLTTSGKGQGGELFF	TGTGCCAGCAGCTCCCTCACGACTAGCGGGAAAGGTCAAGGCGGGGAGCTGTTTTTT
TRBV27	TRBJ1-2	-	few	CASSPSWTLGYTF	TGTGCCAGCAGCCCCTCGTGGACCTTGGGCTACACCTTC
TRBV10-1	TRBJ2-7	-	-	CASPPSDYYEQYF	TGCGCCAGCCCTCCCAGCGATTACTACGAGCAGTACTTC
TRBV2	TRBJ1-2	TRBD1	-	CASSGQGWDGYTF	TGTGCCAGCAGCGGACAGGGTTGGGATGGCTACACCTTC
TRBV7-7	TRBJ2-7	-	-	CASSLGDPGEGAYEQYF	TGTGCTAGCAGCTTAGGAGACCCAGGGGAAGGGGCCTACGAGCAGTACTTC
TRBV19	TRBJ2-1	-	few	CASSTRVDGRNEQFF	TGTGCCAGTAGTACCAGGGTTGACGGGCGAAATGAGCAGTTCTTC
TRBV7-9	TRBJ1-5	-	-	CASSYGPVYSNQPQHF	TGTGCCAGCAGCTACGGGCCAGTCTATAGCAATCAGCCCCAGCATTTT
TRBV19	TRBJ1-1	TRBD1	-	CASSDDDGRGTEAFF	TGTGCCAGTAGTGACGACGACGGCAGGGGGACTGAAGCTTTCTTT
TRBV19	TRBJ1-6	-	-	CASNPGTGSPLHF	TGTGCCAGTAACCCGGGAACAGGTTCACCCCTCCACTTT
TRBV7-9	TRBJ2-1	TRBD1	-	CASSSRDRPFDEQFF	TGTGCCAGCAGCTCCCGGGACAGGCCCTTCGATGAGCAGTTCTTC
TRBV7-3	TRBJ2-2	-	-	CASSLVVESGELFF	TGTGCCAGCAGCTTAGTTGTGGAGTCCGGGGAGCTGTTTTTT
TRBV3-1/TRBV3-2	TRBJ2-1	TRBD2	-	CASSPLAGNAHEQFF	TGTGCCAGCAGTCCTCTAGCGGGGAACGCCCATGAGCAGTTCTTC
TRBV13	TRBJ2-2	-	once	CASSLEGANTGELFF	TGTGCCAGCAGCTTGGAGGGAGCGAACACCGGGGAGCTGTTTTTT
TRBV5-5	TRBJ1-2	TRBD1	few	CASSLGGGFGGYTF	TGTGCCAGCAGCTTGGGAGGGGGCTTTGGTGGCTACACCTTC
TRBV2	TRBJ1-1	-	-	CASILWEGVTEAFF	TGTGCCAGCATTCTCTGGGAGGGGGTGACTGAAGCTTTCTTT
TRBV4-1	TRBJ1-5	TRBD1	-	CATSTGDSNQPQHF	TGCGCCACCTCGACAGGGGACAGCAATCAGCCCCAGCATTTT
TRBV30	TRBJ1-2	TRBD1	-	CAWSPRRQGYGYTF	TGTGCCTGGAGCCCCCGACGACAGGGCTATGGCTACACCTTC
TRBV5-4	TRBJ1-1	-	-	CASIGRSNTEAFF	TGTGCCAGCATCGGACGGTCGAACACTGAAGCTTTCTTT
TRBV5-1	TRBJ2-3	-	once	CASTPLTPGTDTQYF	TGCGCCAGCACCCCGCTGACACCAGGCACAGATACGCAGTATTTT
TRBV6-6	TRBJ2-7	-	-	CASRMTYEQYF	TGTGCCAGCAGAATGACCTACGAGCAGTACTTC
TRBV6-1	TRBJ1-5	TRBD1	few	CASSEAPQGVPQHF	TGTGCCAGCAGTGAAGCTCCTCAGGGGGTGCCCCAGCATTTT
TRBV28	TRBJ1-2	TRBD1	-	CASSLDDPGQSRGYTF	TGTGCCAGCAGTTTAGACGACCCGGGACAGAGCCGTGGCTACACCTTC
TRBV29-1	TRBJ1-1	-	few	CSVEDDMRFEAFF	TGCAGCGTTGAAGATGACATGAGATTTGAAGCTTTCTTT
TRBV11-2	TRBJ2-3	-	once	CASSWAYTDTQYF	TGTGCCAGCAGCTGGGCCTACACAGATACGCAGTATTTT
TRBV19	TRBJ2-5	TRBD1	-	CASSIGQGAETQYF	TGTGCCAGTAGTATCGGGCAGGGGGCGGAGACCCAGTACTTC
TRBV6-5	TRBJ1-2	-	-	CASRPVFPSYGYTF	TGTGCCAGCAGACCTGTTTTTCCTAGCTATGGCTACACCTTC
TRBV4-1	TRBJ2-7	TRBD1	-	CASASGTEFIYEQYF	TGCGCCAGCGCTTCCGGGACAGAGTTTATCTACGAGCAGTACTTC
TRBV5-6	TRBJ2-3	-	-	CASTPLGFHDTQYF	TGTGCCAGCACCCCTTTGGGGTTTCACGATACGCAGTATTTT
TRBV6-4	TRBJ1-2	-	-	CASSVEQGSGGYTF	TGTGCCAGCAGCGTCGAACAGGGCTCGGGCGGCTACACCTTC
TRBV28	TRBJ1-1	TRBD1	-	CASSLPRTGVTEAFF	TGTGCCAGCAGTTTGCCCCGGACAGGGGTCACTGAAGCTTTCTTT
TRBV3-1/TRBV3-2	TRBJ2-5	-	-	CASSQDRRAQYF	TGTGCCAGCAGCCAAGATCGTAGGGCCCAGTACTTC
TRBV7-8	TRBJ1-2	TRBD1	-	CASSLNRGNYGYTF	TGTGCCAGCAGCTTAAACAGGGGGAACTATGGCTACACCTTC
TRBV15	TRBJ2-5	-	-	CATSRDGRGRGETQYF	TGTGCCACCAGCAGAGATGGTCGGGGCCGCGGGGAGACCCAGTACTTC
TRBV4-2	TRBJ1-2	TRBD1	-	CASSQDRTGGSRGYTF	TGTGCCAGCAGCCAAGATCGAACAGGGGGCTCGCGTGGCTACACCTTC
TRBV5-6	TRBJ1-1	-	-	CASSLFGGRDAEAFF	TGTGCCAGCAGCTTGTTTGGTGGCAGAGACGCTGAAGCTTTCTTT
TRBV30	TRBJ1-4	TRBD1	-	CAWSEEAGGYEKLFF	TGTGCCTGGAGTGAGGAGGCAGGGGGCTATGAAAAACTGTTTTTT
TRBV28	TRBJ2-3	-	-	CASSLRTDTQYF	TGTGCCAGCAGTTTACGGACTGATACGCAGTATTTT
TRBV12-3/TRBV12-4	TRBJ2-1	-	-	CASSPRIFWEQFF	TGTGCCAGCAGCCCCCGAATCTTCTGGGAGCAGTTCTTC
TRBV5-1	TRBJ1-1	-	-	CASTRSENTEAFF	TGCGCCAGCACCCGATCGGAGAACACTGAAGCTTTCTTT
TRBV5-4	TRBJ1-5	-	once	CASSPGPTHQPQHF	TGTGCCAGCAGCCCAGGACCAACCCATCAGCCCCAGCATTTT
TRBV28	TRBJ2-7	-	few	CASSLGVSYEQYF	TGTGCCAGCAGTTTAGGTGTTTCTTACGAGCAGTACTTC
TRBV10-3	TRBJ2-2	-	-	CAISPRRTDERELFF	TGTGCCATCAGCCCTCGGAGGACTGATGAAAGGGAGCTGTTTTTT
TRBV6-6	TRBJ1-4	-	-	CASSYPAGASNEKLFF	TGTGCCAGCAGTTACCCCGCAGGGGCCTCTAATGAAAAACTGTTTTTT
TRBV5-1	TRBJ1-4	-	few	CASSQGTTTNEKLFF	TGCGCCAGCAGCCAAGGGACAACAACTAATGAAAAACTGTTTTTT
TRBV5-6	TRBJ2-5	-	-	CASSSTRDGETQYF	TGTGCCAGCAGCTCCACACGAGACGGAGAGACCCAGTACTTC
TRBV28	TRBJ1-2	-	-	CASSSGFYGYTF	TGTGCCAGCAGTTCAGGATTCTATGGCTACACCTTC
TRBV7-2	TRBJ1-1	-	-	CASSLGGAITEAFF	TGTGCCAGCAGCTTAGGGGGGGCAATCACTGAAGCTTTCTTT
TRBV5-4	TRBJ1-1	-	-	CASSLRGGSNTEAFF	TGTGCCAGCAGCTTAAGGGGAGGGAGTAACACTGAAGCTTTCTTT
TRBV10-3	TRBJ2-2	-	-	CAISESRLASGELFF	TGTGCCATCAGTGAGTCGAGACTTGCCTCCGGGGAGCTGTTTTTT
TRBV7-9	TRBJ1-3	-	-	CASSLALAAYPNF	TGTGCCAGCAGCTTAGCCTTGGCGGCCTATCCTAACTTT
TRBV6-6	TRBJ1-6	-	-	CASSYGNSPLHF	TGTGCCAGCAGTTACGGCAATTCACCCCTCCACTTT
TRBV2	TRBJ1-3	-	-	CASSVGPSGNTIYF	TGTGCCAGCAGCGTGGGACCCTCTGGAAACACCATATATTTT
TRBV5-1	TRBJ2-3	-	-	CASSVTGLRSTDTQYF	TGCGCCAGCAGCGTAACAGGGTTGCGGAGCACAGATACGCAGTATTTT
TRBV28	TRBJ2-1	-	-	CASTGWTHLGNEQFF	TGTGCCAGCACCGGATGGACGCACCTAGGCAATGAGCAGTTCTTC
TRBV7-6	TRBJ1-3	TRBD1	-	CASSTTGGTGNTIYF	TGTGCCAGCAGCACGACAGGGGGAACTGGAAACACCATATATTTT
TRBV28	TRBJ2-1	TRBD2	-	CASGGRETPYNEQFF	TGTGCCAGCGGCGGGCGGGAGACACCCTACAATGAGCAGTTCTTC
TRBV6-2/TRBV6-3	TRBJ1-1	-	-	CASSYQGMNTEAFF	TGTGCCAGCAGTTACCAGGGGATGAACACTGAAGCTTTCTTT